These T cell receptor beta chains were read from a single sample in a study of cytomegalovirus exposure and HLA in healthy donors. The assay was immunoSEQ multiplex PCR, and TCRdb's table has in-frame clones only and misses some. There are roughly 70,000 clones in the sample; around 70% occur only once, and about an eighth lies in the top ten. Sequencing was performed on PBMCs. These receptors were obtained from a human donor in good health. Each CDR3 is given with its conserved first and last residue. A D gene is named only where the DNA matches it firmly. Size is omitted from some rows. Given values are once, few, many or a class for expanded clones.

V: TRBV27; J: TRBJ2-2; D: TRBD2; size: NA; CDR3: CASSPYSGTSGIANTGELFF; DNA: TGTGCCAGCAGTCCATATTCCGGGACTAGCGGGATCGCGAACACCGGGGAGCTGTTTTTT
V: TRBV2; J: TRBJ2-2; D: NA; size: NA; CDR3: CASSRGNTGELFF; DNA: TGTGCCAGCAGCAGGGGTAACACCGGGGAGCTGTTTTTT
V: TRBV11-2; J: TRBJ2-5; D: NA; size: NA; CDR3: CASSRRETQYF; DNA: TGTGCCAGCAGCCGGAGGGAGACCCAGTACTTC
V: TRBV7-2; J: TRBJ2-1; D: TRBD2; size: once; CDR3: CASSSTSGYNNEQFF; DNA: TGTGCCAGCAGCTCAACTAGCGGGTATAACAATGAGCAGTTCTTC
V: TRBV6-5; J: TRBJ1-1; D: TRBD1; size: once; CDR3: CASSTGTGGQPEAFF; DNA: TGTGCCAGCAGTACTGGGACAGGGGGCCAACCTGAAGCTTTCTTT
V: TRBV11-2; J: TRBJ2-7; D: NA; size: NA; CDR3: CASSLASDRSSYEQYF; DNA: TGTGCCAGCAGCTTAGCGTCCGACAGGTCCTCCTACGAGCAGTACTTC
V: TRBV28; J: TRBJ1-2; D: TRBD1; size: NA; CDR3: CASSTSDRVGYGYTF; DNA: TGTGCCAGCAGTACCTCCGACAGGGTTGGTTATGGCTACACCTTC
V: TRBV5-1; J: TRBJ2-1; D: NA; size: few; CDR3: CASSSGLASSYNEQFF; DNA: TGCGCCAGCAGCTCTGGACTGGCGAGCTCCTACAATGAGCAGTTCTTC
V: TRBV30; J: TRBJ1-3; D: NA; size: NA; CDR3: CAWSTTSNTIYF; DNA: TGTGCCTGGAGTACGACAAGCAACACCATATATTTT
V: TRBV9; J: TRBJ1-3; D: NA; size: NA; CDR3: CASSPTVSSGNTIYF; DNA: TGTGCCAGCAGCCCTACAGTCTCCTCTGGAAACACCATATATTTT
V: TRBV5-1; J: TRBJ2-1; D: TRBD2; size: NA; CDR3: CASSLTSGSNEQFF; DNA: TGCGCCAGCAGCTTAACTAGCGGGAGCAATGAGCAGTTCTTC
V: TRBV15; J: TRBJ2-2; D: NA; size: once; CDR3: CATSRAVGVDGELFF; DNA: TGTGCCACCAGCAGAGCGGTAGGGGTTGACGGGGAGCTGTTTTTT
V: TRBV7-6; J: TRBJ1-5; D: NA; size: NA; CDR3: CASSGQGKNQPQHF; DNA: TGTGCCAGCAGTGGGCAGGGTAAGAATCAGCCCCAGCATTTT
V: TRBV19; J: TRBJ1-5; D: TRBD1; size: NA; CDR3: CASSDHRGGGNQPQHF; DNA: TGTGCCAGTAGTGACCACAGGGGGGGAGGCAATCAGCCCCAGCATTTT
V: TRBV30; J: TRBJ1-5; D: NA; size: NA; CDR3: CAWSVRGSSNQPQHF; DNA: TGTGCCTGGAGTGTACGAGGGTCTAGCAATCAGCCCCAGCATTTT
V: TRBV7-2; J: TRBJ2-1; D: TRBD2; size: NA; CDR3: CASSFREGPYNEQFF; DNA: TGTGCCAGCAGCTTCCGGGAGGGCCCTTACAATGAGCAGTTCTTC
V: TRBV6-6; J: TRBJ2-7; D: TRBD2; size: few; CDR3: CASSLTSGKVEQYF; DNA: TGTGCCAGCAGTCTGACTAGCGGGAAGGTCGAGCAGTACTTC
V: TRBV4-1; J: TRBJ2-7; D: NA; size: NA; CDR3: CASSQVGSYEQYF; DNA: TGCGCCAGCAGCCAAGTTGGCAGCTACGAGCAGTACTTC
V: TRBV6-6; J: TRBJ1-5; D: TRBD1; size: few; CDR3: CASSRTGGGQPQHF; DNA: TGTGCCAGCAGTCGGACAGGGGGCGGTCAGCCCCAGCATTTT
V: TRBV7-3; J: TRBJ2-2; D: TRBD1; size: NA; CDR3: CASSSRTGGNTGELFF; DNA: TGTGCCAGCAGCTCCCGTACAGGGGGCAACACCGGGGAGCTGTTTTTT
V: TRBV6-5; J: TRBJ2-1; D: NA; size: NA; CDR3: CASSYSGDTGNEQFF; DNA: TGTGCCAGCAGTTACTCGGGGGACACGGGAAATGAGCAGTTCTTC
V: TRBV7-2; J: TRBJ2-3; D: TRBD2; size: NA; CDR3: CASSFLAGGGGTQYF; DNA: TGTGCCAGCAGCTTCCTAGCGGGAGGGGGCGGTACGCAGTATTTT
V: TRBV29-1; J: TRBJ2-3; D: NA; size: NA; CDR3: CSVASQGIITDTQYF; DNA: TGCAGCGTTGCGAGCCAGGGGATCATCACAGATACGCAGTATTTT
V: TRBV4-1; J: TRBJ2-7; D: TRBD2; size: NA; CDR3: CASSQPPWDGRASADEQYF; DNA: TGCGCCAGCAGCCAACCCCCTTGGGACGGGAGGGCTAGCGCGGACGAGCAGTACTTC
V: TRBV9; J: TRBJ1-2; D: TRBD1; size: NA; CDR3: CASSPDRGNYGYTF; DNA: TGTGCCAGCAGTCCGGACAGGGGCAACTATGGCTACACCTTC